The T cell receptor (beta chain) under discussion was sequenced for a study of shared clonotypes between healthy human individuals. Measured with immunoSEQ multiplex PCR; TCRdb has only the in-frame clones, and not every one. The sample records roughly 2,300,000 clones, around 93% being singletons. The V gene's germline CDR1 is SGHTA and CDR2 FQGTGA. Trimming took off 5 bases at V and 6 bases at J, with 20 bases between the two ends. The CDR3 is 16 amino acids. This chain connects TRBV7-3 to TRBJ2-1; tentatively, D is TRBD2 (6 bases). This TCR came from a man between 18 and 35 years old in good health. Some clones in this sample may be carry-over from other donors' samples. The source material was naive CD4+ T cells from PBMCs. As to subset: CD45RA+ positively selected. As DNA, the CDR3 is TGTGCCAGCAGCCTCCTGGGGCGGGGAGCGTCCAATGAGCAGTTCTTC. It yields the protein CASSLLGRGASNEQFF.